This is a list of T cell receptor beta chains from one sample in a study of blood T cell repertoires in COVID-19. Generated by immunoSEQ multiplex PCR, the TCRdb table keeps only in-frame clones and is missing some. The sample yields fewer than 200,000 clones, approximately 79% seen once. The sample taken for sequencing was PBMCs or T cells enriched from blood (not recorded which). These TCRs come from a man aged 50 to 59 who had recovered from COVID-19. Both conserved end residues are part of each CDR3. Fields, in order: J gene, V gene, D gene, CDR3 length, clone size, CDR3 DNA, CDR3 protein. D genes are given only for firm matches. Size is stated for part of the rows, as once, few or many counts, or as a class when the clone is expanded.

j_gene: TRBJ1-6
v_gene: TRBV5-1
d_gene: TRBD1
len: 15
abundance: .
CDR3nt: TGCGCCAGCAGTGGTGGGACAGGGGGTGCTTCACCCCTCCACTTT
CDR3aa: CASSGGTGGASPLHF

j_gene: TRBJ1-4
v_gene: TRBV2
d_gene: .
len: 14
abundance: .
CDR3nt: TGTGCCAGCAGTGAACAGGGAATTAATGAAAAACTGTTTTTT
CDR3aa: CASSEQGINEKLFF

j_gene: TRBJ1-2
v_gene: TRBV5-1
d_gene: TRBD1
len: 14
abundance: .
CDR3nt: TGCGCCAGCAGCCCCGGACAGGAGGCGTATGGCTACACCTTC
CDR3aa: CASSPGQEAYGYTF

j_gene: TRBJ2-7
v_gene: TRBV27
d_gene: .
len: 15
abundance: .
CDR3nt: TGTGCCAGCAGTTTAGCCGGGGGTAGCTCCTACGAGCAGTACTTC
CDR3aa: CASSLAGGSSYEQYF

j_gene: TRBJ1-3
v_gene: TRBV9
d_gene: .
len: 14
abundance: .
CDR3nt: TGTGCCAGCAGCGAAACAGGGCGGGGAAACACCATATATTTT
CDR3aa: CASSETGRGNTIYF

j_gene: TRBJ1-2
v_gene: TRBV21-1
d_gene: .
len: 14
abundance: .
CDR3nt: TGTGCCAGCAGCAAAGAAGGGACAGTCTATGGCTACACCTTC
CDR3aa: CASSKEGTVYGYTF

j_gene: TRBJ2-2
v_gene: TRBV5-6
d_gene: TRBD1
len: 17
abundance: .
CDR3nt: TGTGCCAGCAGCTTTAGCTCCGGGACAGGGAAAACCGGGGAGCTGTTTTTT
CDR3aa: CASSFSSGTGKTGELFF

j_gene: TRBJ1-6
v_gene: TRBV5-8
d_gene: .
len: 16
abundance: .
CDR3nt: TGTGCCAGCAGCTTTGGGAGCGGGACTCGTAATTCACCCCTCCACTTT
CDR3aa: CASSFGSGTRNSPLHF

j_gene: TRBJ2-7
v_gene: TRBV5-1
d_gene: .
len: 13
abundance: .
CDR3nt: TGCGCCAGCAGCGTAGACAACTCCTACGAGCAGTACTTC
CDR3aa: CASSVDNSYEQYF

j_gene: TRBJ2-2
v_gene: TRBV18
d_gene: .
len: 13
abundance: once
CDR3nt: TGTGCCAGCTCACCACGAGACACCGGGGAGCTGTTTTTT
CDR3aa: CASSPRDTGELFF

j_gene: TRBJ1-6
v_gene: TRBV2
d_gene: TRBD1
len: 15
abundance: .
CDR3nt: TGTGCCAGCAGTGTACGACAGGGGGAAAATTCACCCCTCCACTTT
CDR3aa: CASSVRQGENSPLHF

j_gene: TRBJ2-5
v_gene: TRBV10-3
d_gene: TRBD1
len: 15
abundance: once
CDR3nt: TGTGCCATCAGTGAGTCGGGGACAGGGATCGAGACCCAGTACTTC
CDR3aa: CAISESGTGIETQYF

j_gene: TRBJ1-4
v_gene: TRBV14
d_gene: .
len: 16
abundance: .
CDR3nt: TGTGCCAGCAGCCAAGATACAGGCCTATCTAATGAAAAACTGTTTTTT
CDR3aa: CASSQDTGLSNEKLFF